This passage covers 6 T cell receptor beta chains from one sample sequenced in a study of T-cell memory formation after mild COVID-19. TCRdb processed the 5' RACE reads anew with MiXCR; each CDR3 protein has one entry. This sample yields a few hundred thousand distinct CDR3 sequences, of which about 17% are seen a single time; 22% belongs to the top ten. The source material was PBMCs or a T cell subset sorted from them (not recorded which). These receptors were collected from a man aged 18 to 29 who had mild COVID-19 (a few samples of this study predate the infection). Cell type and time point are not known.

The chain recombines TRBV7-9 with TRBJ2-2; 9 bases map to TRBD1. The germline V gene encodes CDR1 SEHNR and CDR2 FQNEAQ (reference sequence). This CDR3 comprises 14 residues. With V trimmed by 3 bases and J by 8 bases, 4 bases remained unmatched. CDR3 amino acids: CASSLGQGLGELFF. The CDR3 bases are TGTGCCAGCAGCTTGGGACAGGGACTTGGGGAGCTGTTTTTT.

This sequence joins TRBV28 and TRBJ2-7; D perhaps matches TRBD2 (6 bases). Trimming removed 5 bases at V and 8 bases at J, with 13 bases between. CDR1 and CDR2 (germline): MDHEN, SYDVKM. The CDR3 is 12 amino acids. CDR3 loop: CASSLAEGQQYV. The CDR3 region has the DNA TGTGCCAGCAGTCTCGCGGAGGGTCAGCAGTACGTC.

The chain carries TRBV27 and TRBJ2-3; 9 bases are a match to TRBD2. In germline, CDR1 is MNHEY, CDR2 SMNVEV (reference sequence). The CDR3 runs 16 residues. After removal of 3 bases from V and 3 bases from J, the junction contained 7 bases not matched to a gene. DNA of the CDR3: TGTGCCAGCAGTTTTACTGCTAGCGGGGTAACAGATACGCAGTATTTT. Translation gives CASSFTASGVTDTQYF.

This chain joins TRBV2 and TRBJ2-7; 9 bases align to TRBD2. With 4 bases clipped from V and 6 bases from J, the junction kept 7 bases outside the gene matches. Germline V gene lookup returns CDR1 SNHLY and CDR2 FYNNEI. CDR3 length equals 14 residues. Here the CDR3 DNA reads TGTGCCAGCAGTGCGAGCGGGGGGTTCTCCGAGCAGTACGTC. This gives the protein CASSASGGFSEQYV.

The chain combines TRBV5-1 with TRBJ2-2; no clear D. Trimming removed 0 bases from V and 3 bases from J, with 9 bases in between. CDR1 and CDR2 from the germline V gene are SGHRS and YFSETQ. The CDR3 has 15 amino acids. The CDR3, as DNA: TGCGCCAGCAGCTTGGAAAACAGATACACCGGGGAGCTGTTTTTT. Translation gives CASSLENRYTGELFF.

The rearrangement links TRBV20-1 to TRBJ2-7, with 8 nucleotides matching TRBD1. There are 12 residues in the CDR3. Germline V gene lookup returns CDR1 DFQATT and CDR2 SNEGSKA (reference sequence). The V segment lost 3 bases and the J segment 3 bases; nucleotides outside the gene matches: 1. CDR3 region: CSARTGDYEQYF. Written as DNA, the CDR3 is TGCAGTGCTAGGACAGGGGACTACGAGCAGTACTTC.